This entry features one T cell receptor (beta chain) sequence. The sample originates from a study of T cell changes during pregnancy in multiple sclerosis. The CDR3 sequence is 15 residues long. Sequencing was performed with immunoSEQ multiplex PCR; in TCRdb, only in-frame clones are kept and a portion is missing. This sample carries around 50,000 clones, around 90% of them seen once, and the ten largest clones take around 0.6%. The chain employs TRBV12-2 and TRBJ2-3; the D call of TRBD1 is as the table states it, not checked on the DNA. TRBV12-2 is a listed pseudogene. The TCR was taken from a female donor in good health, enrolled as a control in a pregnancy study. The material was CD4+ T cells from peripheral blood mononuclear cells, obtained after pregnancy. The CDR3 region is CASRLVYSSTDTQYF. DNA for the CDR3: TGTGCAAGTCGCTTAGTATACAGTAGCACAGATACGCAGTATTTT.